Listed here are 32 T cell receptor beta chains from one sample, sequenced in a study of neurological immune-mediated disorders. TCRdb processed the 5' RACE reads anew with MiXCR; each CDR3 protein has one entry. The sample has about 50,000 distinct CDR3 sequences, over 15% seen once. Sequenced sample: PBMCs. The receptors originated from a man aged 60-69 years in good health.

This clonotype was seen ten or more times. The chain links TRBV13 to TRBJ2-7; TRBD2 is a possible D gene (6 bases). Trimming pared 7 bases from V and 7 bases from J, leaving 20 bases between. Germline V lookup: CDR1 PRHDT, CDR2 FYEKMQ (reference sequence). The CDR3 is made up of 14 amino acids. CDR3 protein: CASMGDGSAGEQYF. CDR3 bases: TGTGCCAGCATGGGAGACGGGAGCGCCGGGGAGCAGTACTTC.

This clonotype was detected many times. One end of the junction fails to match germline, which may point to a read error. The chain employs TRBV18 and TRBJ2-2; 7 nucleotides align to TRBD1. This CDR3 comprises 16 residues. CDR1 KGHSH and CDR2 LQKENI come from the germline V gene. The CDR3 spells CATSNRRTGFIGELFF. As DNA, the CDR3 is TGTGCCACCTCAAACCGAAGGACAGGATTCATCGGGGAGCTGTTTTTT.

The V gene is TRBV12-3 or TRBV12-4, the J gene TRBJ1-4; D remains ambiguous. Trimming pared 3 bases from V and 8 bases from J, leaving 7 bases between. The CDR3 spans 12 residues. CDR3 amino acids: CASSFIREKLFF. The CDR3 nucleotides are TGTGCCAGCAGTTTCATACGAGAAAAACTGTTTTTT.

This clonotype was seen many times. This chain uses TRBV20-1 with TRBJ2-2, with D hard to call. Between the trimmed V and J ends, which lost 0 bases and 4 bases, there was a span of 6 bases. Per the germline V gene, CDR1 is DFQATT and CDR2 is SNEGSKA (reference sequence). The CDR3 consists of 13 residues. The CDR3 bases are TGCAGTGCTAGAGATCCACTCACCGGGGAGCTGTTTTTT. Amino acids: CSARDPLTGELFF.

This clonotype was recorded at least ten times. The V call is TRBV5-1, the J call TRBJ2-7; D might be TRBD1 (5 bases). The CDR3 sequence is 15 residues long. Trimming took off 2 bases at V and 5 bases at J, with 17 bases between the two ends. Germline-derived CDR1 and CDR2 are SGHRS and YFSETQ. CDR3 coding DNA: TGCGCCAGCAGCTTTGGGGCGTCCCTGACTGACGAGCAGTACTTC. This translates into CASSFGASLTDEQYF.

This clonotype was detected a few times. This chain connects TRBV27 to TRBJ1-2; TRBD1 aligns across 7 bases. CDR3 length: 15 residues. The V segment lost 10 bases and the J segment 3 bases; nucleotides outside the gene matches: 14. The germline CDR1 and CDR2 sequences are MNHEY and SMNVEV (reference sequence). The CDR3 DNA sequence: TGTGCCACCAAGAGGGAGGGGGCGTCTGACTATGGCTACACCTTC. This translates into CATKREGASDYGYTF.

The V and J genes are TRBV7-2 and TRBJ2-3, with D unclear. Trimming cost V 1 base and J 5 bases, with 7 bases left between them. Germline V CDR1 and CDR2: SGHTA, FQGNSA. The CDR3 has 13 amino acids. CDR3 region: CASSLGYVDTQYF. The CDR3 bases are TGTGCCAGCAGCTTAGGATACGTAGATACGCAGTATTTT.

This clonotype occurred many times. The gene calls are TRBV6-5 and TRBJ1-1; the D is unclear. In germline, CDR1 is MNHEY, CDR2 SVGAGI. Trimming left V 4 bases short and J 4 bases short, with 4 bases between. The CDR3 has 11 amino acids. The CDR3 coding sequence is TGTGCCAGCAGTTCTACCACTGAAGCTTTCTTT. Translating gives CASSSTTEAFF.

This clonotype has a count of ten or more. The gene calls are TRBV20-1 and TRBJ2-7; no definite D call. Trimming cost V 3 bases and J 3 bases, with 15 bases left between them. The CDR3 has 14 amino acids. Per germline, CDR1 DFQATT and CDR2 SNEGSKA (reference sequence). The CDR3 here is CSARAPMVNYEQYF. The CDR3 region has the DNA TGCAGTGCTAGGGCCCCGATGGTGAACTACGAGCAGTACTTC.

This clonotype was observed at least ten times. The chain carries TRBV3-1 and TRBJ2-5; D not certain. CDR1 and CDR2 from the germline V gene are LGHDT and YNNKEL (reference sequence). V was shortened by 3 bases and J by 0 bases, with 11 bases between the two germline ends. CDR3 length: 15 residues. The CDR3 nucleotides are TGTGCCAGCAGCCAGCTCCGGGCCGACCAAGAGACCCAGTACTTC. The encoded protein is CASSQLRADQETQYF.

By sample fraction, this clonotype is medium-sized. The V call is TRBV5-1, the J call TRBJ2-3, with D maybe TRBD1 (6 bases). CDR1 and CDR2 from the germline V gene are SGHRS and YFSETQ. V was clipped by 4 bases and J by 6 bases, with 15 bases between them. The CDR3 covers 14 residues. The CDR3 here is CASSVPTGSDTQYF. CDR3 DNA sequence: TGCGCCAGCAGCGTACCTACAGGGTCCGATACGCAGTATTTT.

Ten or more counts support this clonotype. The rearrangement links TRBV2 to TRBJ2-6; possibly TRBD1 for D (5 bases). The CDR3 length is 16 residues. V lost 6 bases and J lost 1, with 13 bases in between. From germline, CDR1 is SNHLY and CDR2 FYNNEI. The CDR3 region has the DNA TGTGCCAGCAGGATATCAGGGCAATCTGGGGCCAACGTCCTGACTTTC. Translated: CASRISGQSGANVLTF.

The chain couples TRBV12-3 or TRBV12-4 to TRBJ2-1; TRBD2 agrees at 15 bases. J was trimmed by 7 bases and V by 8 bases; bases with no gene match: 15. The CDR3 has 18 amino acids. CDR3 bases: TGTGCCAGCTTTATCTGGACTAGCGGGAGGGCCGGGATGAATGAGCAGTTCTTC. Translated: CASFIWTSGRAGMNEQFF.

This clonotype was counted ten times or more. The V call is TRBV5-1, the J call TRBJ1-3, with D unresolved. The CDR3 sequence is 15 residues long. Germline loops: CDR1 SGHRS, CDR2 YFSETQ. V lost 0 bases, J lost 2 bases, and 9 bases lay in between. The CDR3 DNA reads TGCGCCAGCAGCTTGGAGGGAGTCCCTGGAAACACCATATATTTT. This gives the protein CASSLEGVPGNTIYF.

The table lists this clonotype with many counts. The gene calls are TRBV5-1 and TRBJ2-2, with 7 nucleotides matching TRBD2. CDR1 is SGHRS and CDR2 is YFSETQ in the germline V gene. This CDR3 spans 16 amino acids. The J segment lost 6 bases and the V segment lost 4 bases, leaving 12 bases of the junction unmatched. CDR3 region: CASSPEGGRGAGELFF. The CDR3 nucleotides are TGCGCCAGCAGCCCCGAGGGCGGGAGAGGTGCCGGGGAGCTGTTTTTT.

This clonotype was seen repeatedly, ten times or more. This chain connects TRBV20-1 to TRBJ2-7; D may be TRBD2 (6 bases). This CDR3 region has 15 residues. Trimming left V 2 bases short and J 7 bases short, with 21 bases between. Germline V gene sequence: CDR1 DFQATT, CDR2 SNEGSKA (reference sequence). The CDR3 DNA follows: TGCAGTGCTAGACCCCCGGGTCGGGAGACGGGAGAGCAGTACTTC. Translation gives CSARPPGRETGEQYF.

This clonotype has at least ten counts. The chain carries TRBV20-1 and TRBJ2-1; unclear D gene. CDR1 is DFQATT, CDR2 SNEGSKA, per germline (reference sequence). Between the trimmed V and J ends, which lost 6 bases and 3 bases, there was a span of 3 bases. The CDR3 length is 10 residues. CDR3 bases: TGCAGTGCGCGCTACAATGAGCAGTTCTTC. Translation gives CSARYNEQFF.

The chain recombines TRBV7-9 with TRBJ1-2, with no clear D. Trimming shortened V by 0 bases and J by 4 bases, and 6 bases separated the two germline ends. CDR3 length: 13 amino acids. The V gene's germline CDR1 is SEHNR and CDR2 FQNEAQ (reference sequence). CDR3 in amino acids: CASSLALAYGYTF. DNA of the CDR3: TGTGCCAGCAGCTTAGCGTTAGCCTATGGCTACACCTTC.

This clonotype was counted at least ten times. DNA of the CDR3: TGTGCCAGCAGCCAAGGACGGGAGGGCGGGGAGCTGTTTTTT. Its protein is CASSQGREGGELFF. The chain is built from TRBV3-1 and TRBJ2-2, with TRBD2 matching over 8 bases. Looked up from germline, CDR1 is LGHDT and CDR2 is YNNKEL (reference sequence). CDR3 length equals 14 residues. V lost 1 base, J lost 7 bases, and 2 bases stayed unmatched.

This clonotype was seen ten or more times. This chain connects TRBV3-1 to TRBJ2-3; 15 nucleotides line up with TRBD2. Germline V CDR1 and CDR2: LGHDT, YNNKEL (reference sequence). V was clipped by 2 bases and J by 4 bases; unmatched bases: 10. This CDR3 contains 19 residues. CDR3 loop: CASSQLRTSGRARSDTQYF. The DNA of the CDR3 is TGTGCCAGCAGCCAACTTCGGACTAGCGGGAGGGCCAGGTCAGATACGCAGTATTTT.

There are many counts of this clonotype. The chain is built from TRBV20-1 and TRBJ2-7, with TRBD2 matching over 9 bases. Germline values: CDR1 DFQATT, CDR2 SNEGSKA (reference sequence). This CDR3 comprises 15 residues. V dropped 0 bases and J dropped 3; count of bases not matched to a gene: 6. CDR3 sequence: CSARDDGGRDYEQYF. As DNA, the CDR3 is TGCAGTGCTAGAGATGACGGCGGGAGGGACTACGAGCAGTACTTC.

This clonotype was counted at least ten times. The CDR3, as DNA: TGTGCCAGCAGCGTCCGAGGGTTGGTCAATGAGCAGTTCTTC. Translation gives CASSVRGLVNEQFF. The chain carries TRBV28 and TRBJ2-1; tentatively, D is TRBD2 (5 bases). With 6 bases removed from V and 6 bases from J, the gap between germline ends came to 15 bases. The CDR3 extends over 14 amino acids. Germline lookup yields CDR1 MDHEN and CDR2 SYDVKM.

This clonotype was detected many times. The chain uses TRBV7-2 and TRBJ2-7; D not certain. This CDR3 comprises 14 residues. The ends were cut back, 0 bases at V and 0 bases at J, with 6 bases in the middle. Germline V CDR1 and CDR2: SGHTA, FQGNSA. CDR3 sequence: CASSLAASSYEQYF. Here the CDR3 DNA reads TGTGCCAGCAGCTTAGCGGCCAGCTCCTACGAGCAGTACTTC.

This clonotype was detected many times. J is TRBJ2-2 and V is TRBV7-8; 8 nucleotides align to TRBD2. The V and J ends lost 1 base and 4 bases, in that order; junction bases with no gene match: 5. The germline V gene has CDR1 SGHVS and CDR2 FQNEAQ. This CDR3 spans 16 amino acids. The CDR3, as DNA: TGTGCCAGCAGCTTAGACGGGAGGGGGGCCACCGGGGAGCTGTTTTTT. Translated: CASSLDGRGATGELFF.

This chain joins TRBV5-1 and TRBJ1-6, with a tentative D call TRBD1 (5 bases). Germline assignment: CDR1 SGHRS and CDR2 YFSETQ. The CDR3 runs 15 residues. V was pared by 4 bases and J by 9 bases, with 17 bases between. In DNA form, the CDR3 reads TGCGCCAGCAGCCCGGTCGGGGGGATAGGTTCACCCCTCCACTTT. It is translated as CASSPVGGIGSPLHF.

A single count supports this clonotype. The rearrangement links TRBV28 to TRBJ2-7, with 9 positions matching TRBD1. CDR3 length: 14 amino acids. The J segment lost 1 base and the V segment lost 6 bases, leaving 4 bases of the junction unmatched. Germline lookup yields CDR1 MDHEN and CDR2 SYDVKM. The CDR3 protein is CASRGDRVSYEQYF. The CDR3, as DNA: TGTGCCAGCAGGGGGGACAGGGTATCCTACGAGCAGTACTTC.

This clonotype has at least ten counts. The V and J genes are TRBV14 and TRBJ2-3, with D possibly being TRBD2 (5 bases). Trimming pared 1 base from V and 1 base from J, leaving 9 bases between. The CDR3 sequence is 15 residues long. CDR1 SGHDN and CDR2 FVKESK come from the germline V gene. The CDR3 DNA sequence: TGTGCCAGCAGCCAAGGGGGAGTGGGCACAGATACGCAGTATTTT. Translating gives CASSQGGVGTDTQYF.

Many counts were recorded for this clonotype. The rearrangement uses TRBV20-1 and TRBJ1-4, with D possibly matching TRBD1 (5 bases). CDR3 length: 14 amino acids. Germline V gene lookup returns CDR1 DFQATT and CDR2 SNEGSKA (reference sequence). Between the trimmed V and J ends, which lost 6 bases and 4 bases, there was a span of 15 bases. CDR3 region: CSALLGPSNEKLFF. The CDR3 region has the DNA TGCAGTGCGCTGCTGGGACCGAGTAATGAAAAACTGTTTTTT.

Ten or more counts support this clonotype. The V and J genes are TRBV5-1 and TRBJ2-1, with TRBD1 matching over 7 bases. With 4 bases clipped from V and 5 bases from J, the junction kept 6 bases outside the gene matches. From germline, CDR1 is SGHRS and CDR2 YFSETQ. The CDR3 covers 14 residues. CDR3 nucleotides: TGCGCCAGCAGCCCGACAGGGATCGACAATGAGCAGTTCTTC. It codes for CASSPTGIDNEQFF.

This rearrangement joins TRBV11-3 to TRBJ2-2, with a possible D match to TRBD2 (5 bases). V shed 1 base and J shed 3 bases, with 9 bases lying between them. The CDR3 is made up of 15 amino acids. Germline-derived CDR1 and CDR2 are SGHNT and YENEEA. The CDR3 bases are TGTGCCAGCAGCTTAGCGAGGGCCGACACCGGGGAGCTGTTTTTT. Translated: CASSLARADTGELFF.

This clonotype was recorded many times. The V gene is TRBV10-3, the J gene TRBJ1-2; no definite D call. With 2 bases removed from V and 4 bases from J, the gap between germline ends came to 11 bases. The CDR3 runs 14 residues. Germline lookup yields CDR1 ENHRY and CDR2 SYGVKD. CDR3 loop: CAISEEGPSYGYTF. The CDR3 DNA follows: TGTGCCATCAGTGAGGAAGGGCCCTCCTATGGCTACACCTTC.

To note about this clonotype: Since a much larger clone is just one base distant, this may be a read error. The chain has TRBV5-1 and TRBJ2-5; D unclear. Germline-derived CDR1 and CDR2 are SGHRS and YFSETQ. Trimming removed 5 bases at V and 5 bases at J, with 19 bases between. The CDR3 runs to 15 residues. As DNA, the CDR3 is TGCGCCAGCAGAATAGGCCAAACATGGATCGAGACCCAGTACTTC. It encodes CASRIGQTWIETQYF.